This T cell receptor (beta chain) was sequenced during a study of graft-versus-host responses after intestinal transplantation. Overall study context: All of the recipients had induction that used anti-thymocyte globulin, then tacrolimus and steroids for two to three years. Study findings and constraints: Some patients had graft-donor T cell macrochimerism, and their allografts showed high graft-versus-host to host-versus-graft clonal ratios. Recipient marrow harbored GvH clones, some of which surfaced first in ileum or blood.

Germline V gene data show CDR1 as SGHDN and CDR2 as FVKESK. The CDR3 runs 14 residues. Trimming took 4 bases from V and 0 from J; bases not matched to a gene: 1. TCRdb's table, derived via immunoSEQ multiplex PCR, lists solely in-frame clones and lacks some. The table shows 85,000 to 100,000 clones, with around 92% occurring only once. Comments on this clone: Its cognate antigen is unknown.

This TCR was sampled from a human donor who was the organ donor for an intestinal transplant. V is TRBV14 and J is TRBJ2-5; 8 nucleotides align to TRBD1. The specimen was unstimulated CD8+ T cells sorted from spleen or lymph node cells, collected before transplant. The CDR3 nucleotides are TGTGCCAGCAGCCGACAGGGGTACCAAGAGACCCAGTACTTC. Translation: CASSRQGYQETQYF.